The 30 T cell receptor beta chains below come from one sample, sequenced in a study of OX40 agonist ivuxolimab in advanced cancers. The table came from immunoSEQ multiplex PCR; TCRdb's copy has only in-frame clones and leaves some out. The profile shows 45,000 to 60,000 clones, 79% of them singletons. Sequenced material: CD4+ or CD8+ T cells sorted from blood, taken in a trial of the OX40 agonist ivuxolimab. All receptors come from an adult with an advanced solid tumor such as melanoma, head and neck, liver or kidney cancer.

The chain recombines TRBV5-1 with TRBJ2-1; D gene uncertain. This CDR3 has 15 residues. V gave up 0 bases and J gave up 5 bases, with 12 bases separating them. Germline V gene sequence: CDR1 SGHRS, CDR2 YFSETQ. This CDR3 is CASSLAMSDNNEQFF. Here the CDR3 DNA reads TGCGCCAGCAGCTTGGCCATGTCAGACAACAATGAGCAGTTCTTC.

This chain links TRBV7-9 with TRBJ1-5, with D unresolved. CDR3 size: 13 residues. V was cut by 3 bases and J by 5 bases, with 8 bases left in between. Germline loops: CDR1 SEHNR, CDR2 FQNEAQ (reference sequence). CDR3: CASSLGEHQPQHF. As DNA, the CDR3 is TGTGCCAGCAGCTTGGGAGAACATCAGCCCCAGCATTTT.

The CDR3 region has the DNA TGTGCCAGCAGTCCTTGGGGAACAAGGGAGACCCAGTACTTC. Amino acid sequence: CASSPWGTRETQYF. The chain combines TRBV27 with TRBJ2-5; D not certain. This CDR3 region has 14 residues. With 5 bases removed from V and 5 bases from J, the gap between germline ends came to 15 bases. Germline lookup yields CDR1 MNHEY and CDR2 SMNVEV (reference sequence).

This chain connects TRBV19 to TRBJ1-1; D is unresolved. Deletions cut 6 bases from V and 0 bases from J, with 17 bases between. CDR3 length equals 16 residues. Germline assignment: CDR1 LNHDA and CDR2 SQIVND (reference sequence). This CDR3 is CASRQGSKRVNTEAFF. Here the CDR3 DNA reads TGTGCCAGTAGGCAAGGGTCCAAACGGGTGAACACTGAAGCTTTCTTT. Full variable domain (remainder filled in from reference TRBV19 and TRBJ1-1): DGGITQSPKYLFRKEGQNVTLSCEQNLNHDAMYWYRQDPGQGLRLIYYSQIVNDFQKGDIAEGYSVSREKKESFPLTVTSAQKNPTAFYLCASRQGSKRVNTEAFFGQGTRLTVV.

The chain links TRBV5-1 to TRBJ2-2; no clear D. The germline V gene encodes CDR1 SGHRS and CDR2 YFSETQ. The CDR3 is 16 amino acids. V was cut by 0 bases and J by 6 bases, with 15 bases left in between. CDR3: CASSLVAAKPSGELFF. CDR3 DNA: TGCGCCAGCAGCTTGGTGGCAGCCAAACCCTCCGGGGAGCTGTTTTTT.

The chain recombines TRBV6-5 with TRBJ2-7, with D unclear. The CDR3 has 12 amino acids. The V end was cut by 5 bases, the J end by 3 bases, with 8 bases between. Germline V CDR1 and CDR2: MNHEY, SVGAGI. Here the CDR3 DNA reads TGTGCCAGCAGTGACCCGGGCTACGAGCAGTACTTC. It yields the protein CASSDPGYEQYF.

This clone has just one count. This chain uses TRBV7-8 with TRBJ2-7, with 13 bases that match TRBD2. Germline CDR1 is SGHVS and CDR2 is FQNEAQ. Trimming took 1 base from V and 1 from J; bases not matched to a gene: 4. The CDR3 runs to 17 residues. The CDR3: CASSLGRTSGGSYEQYF. CDR3 DNA: TGTGCCAGCAGCTTAGGGAGGACTAGCGGGGGATCCTACGAGCAGTACTTC.

The chain uses TRBV19 and TRBJ1-3; unclear D gene. CDR3 length: 13 residues. The germline V and J ends were trimmed by 11 bases and 0 bases, with 11 bases remaining between them. The germline CDR1 and CDR2 sequences are LNHDA and SQIVND (reference sequence). CDR3 in amino acids: CAAGPTSGNTIYF. CDR3 sequence (DNA): TGTGCCGCAGGCCCCACCTCTGGAAACACCATATATTTT.

Concerning this clone: The same CDR3 can be traced to other DNA sequences in this sample. CDR3 bases: TGCGCCAGCAGCTTGTCAATGGGAAACACCATATATTTT. Amino acids: CASSLSMGNTIYF. The chain employs TRBV5-1 and TRBJ1-3; no firm D call. The germline V gene encodes CDR1 SGHRS and CDR2 YFSETQ. The ends were cut back, 1 base at V and 4 bases at J, with 6 bases in the middle. The CDR3 runs 13 residues.

The chain joins TRBV7-8 to TRBJ2-5; D is uncertain. The CDR3 consists of 12 residues. The V and J ends lost 2 bases and 12 bases respectively, with 13 bases between them. Germline V CDR1 and CDR2: SGHVS, FQNEAQ. Here the CDR3 DNA reads TGTGCCAGCAGCTTAAATCCGCAGGCCGAGTACTTC. Translation: CASSLNPQAEYF.

A single count supports this clone. The CDR3 protein is CASRDRVSNQPQHF. The CDR3 DNA follows: TGTGCCAGCAGGGACAGGGTTAGCAATCAGCCCCAGCATTTT. This chain links TRBV6-1 with TRBJ1-5, with 8 nucleotides matching TRBD1. V lost 6 bases, J lost 0 bases, and 1 base stayed unmatched. Germline CDR1 reads MNHNS; CDR2 reads SASEGT. The CDR3 has 14 residues.

The chain links TRBV2 to TRBJ2-7; 7 nucleotides match TRBD1. Germline CDR1 SNHLY, CDR2 FYNNEI. The CDR3 length is 15 residues. V was clipped by 3 bases and J by 0 bases; unmatched bases: 5. Here the CDR3 reads CASSETGKGSYEQYF. The CDR3 DNA follows: TGTGCCAGCAGTGAGACAGGGAAGGGCTCCTACGAGCAGTACTTC.

This clone was recorded a few times. The J gene is TRBJ2-3, the V gene TRBV6-1, with 10 bases that match TRBD1. The junction had 8 bases not matched to a gene; V was cut back by 10 bases and J by 1 base. This CDR3 has 15 amino acids. Germline values: CDR1 MNHNS, CDR2 SASEGT. CDR3 sequence reads: CATTSGTGGTDTQYF. The CDR3 nucleotides are TGTGCCACCACCTCCGGGACAGGGGGCACAGATACGCAGTATTTT.

The J gene is TRBJ2-5, the V gene TRBV11-1, with 8 bases aligning to TRBD1. The CDR3 is made up of 17 amino acids. J was trimmed by 1 base and V by 0 bases; bases with no gene match: 7. The germline CDR1 and CDR2 sequences are SGHAT and FQDESV (reference sequence). The CDR3, as DNA: TGTGCCAGCAGCTTAGCGCCTTCAGGGACAGGCCAAGAGACCCAGTACTTC. Its translation: CASSLAPSGTGQETQYF. Looking up the rest from reference TRBV11-1 and TRBJ2-5 gives the full variable domain: EAEVAQSPRYKITEKSQAVAFWCDPISGHATLYWYRQILGQGPELLVQFQDESVVDDSQLPKDRFSAERLKGVDSTLKIQPAELGDSAMYLCASSLAPSGTGQETQYFGPGTRLLVL.

With respect to this clone: Other DNA sequences within the sample encode an identical CDR3. The V call is TRBV5-1, the J call TRBJ2-2, with TRBD2 matching 15 bases. The CDR3 sequence is 16 residues long. The germline gives CDR1 SGHRS, CDR2 YFSETQ. V dropped 4 bases and J dropped 4; count of bases not matched to a gene: 2. CDR3 coding DNA: TGCGCCAGCAGCCTGGGACTAGCGGGAGGCACCGGGGAGCTGTTTTTT. Protein sequence: CASSLGLAGGTGELFF.

The chain recombines TRBV12-5 with TRBJ2-1; 12 bases are shared with TRBD2. Losses at the gene ends were 2 bases for V and 8 bases for J; bases not matched to a gene: 13. The CDR3 has 18 residues. Germline V gene sequence: CDR1 LGHNT, CDR2 FRNRAP. This CDR3 reads CASGLLTERTSGKYEQFF. Written as DNA, the CDR3 is TGTGCTAGTGGTTTGCTGACCGAAAGGACTAGCGGGAAATATGAGCAGTTCTTC.

This clone occurred once. The rearrangement joins TRBV5-1 to TRBJ2-5; D unclear. The ends were cut back, 4 bases at V and 5 bases at J, with 12 bases in the middle. The CDR3 totals 13 residues. Germline V gene data show CDR1 as SGHRS and CDR2 as YFSETQ. CDR3 DNA sequence: TGCGCCAGCAGCCTCGCAAGATTTGAGACCCAGTACTTC. Protein: CASSLARFETQYF.

This chain links TRBV5-4 with TRBJ2-1; 12 bases map to TRBD2. Trimming at V came to 5 bases and at J to 5 bases, leaving 2 bases not matched to a gene. The CDR3 runs 14 residues. Germline CDR1 and CDR2: SGHNT and YYREEE (reference sequence). The CDR3 region has the DNA TGTGCCAGCAGGAGACTAGCGGGGGACAATGAGCAGTTCTTC. Amino acid sequence: CASRRLAGDNEQFF.

The chain couples TRBV30 to TRBJ2-5; D might be TRBD1 (5 bases). CDR3 size: 13 residues. The V end lost 0 bases, the J end lost 7 bases, and 12 bases lay between the germline ends. Germline CDR1 and CDR2: GTSNPN and SVGIG (reference sequence). The DNA of the CDR3 is TGTGCCTGGAGTGTATCCAGGGAAGGGACCCAGTACTTC. Its translation: CAWSVSREGTQYF.

A few counts support this clone. The V and J genes are TRBV10-1 and TRBJ1-1; no reliable D call. V was trimmed by 6 bases and J by 3 bases, leaving 14 bases between them. CDR3 length: 14 amino acids. CDR1 is WNHNN and CDR2 is SYGVQD in the germline V gene (reference sequence). DNA for the CDR3: TGCGCCAGCAGGAGGACGATAAGGGACACTGAAGCTTTCTTT. Translation: CASRRTIRDTEAFF.

The chain recombines TRBV6-1 with TRBJ2-3; no definite D call. The V gene's germline CDR1 is MNHNS and CDR2 SASEGT. The CDR3 is made up of 14 amino acids. Trimming took off 3 bases at V and 0 bases at J, with 7 bases between the two ends. CDR3 sequence: CASSDPGSTDTQYF. For the CDR3, the DNA is TGTGCCAGCAGTGACCCCGGGAGCACAGATACGCAGTATTTT.

The chain is built from TRBV2 and TRBJ2-3, with 13 bases lining up with TRBD2. In germline, CDR1 is SNHLY, CDR2 FYNNEI. Unmatched junction bases numbered 5, after V lost 2 bases and J lost 9 bases. The CDR3 extends over 15 amino acids. The CDR3 loop reads CASSETRTSGRTQYF. In DNA form, the CDR3 reads TGTGCCAGCAGTGAAACTCGGACTAGCGGGAGAACGCAGTATTTT. Supplemented by reference TRBV2 and TRBJ2-3, the full variable domain reads EPEVTQTPSHQVTQMGQEVILRCVPISNHLYFYWYRQILGQKVEFLVSFYNNEISEKSEIFDDQFSVERPDGSNFTLKIRSTKLEDSAMYFCASSETRTSGRTQYFGPGTRLTVL.

The chain uses TRBV6-6 and TRBJ1-5; D is possibly TRBD1 (5 bases). Germline lookup yields CDR1 MNHNY and CDR2 SVGAGI (reference sequence). The CDR3 is 14 residues long. V lost 2 bases and J 7 bases, leaving 12 bases between the germline ends. The CDR3 sequence: CASSYSREGQPQHF. The DNA of the CDR3 is TGTGCCAGCAGTTACAGCAGGGAAGGCCAGCCCCAGCATTTT.

The gene calls are TRBV6-4 and TRBJ2-4; D might be TRBD1 (7 bases). Trimming stripped 6 bases from V and 0 bases from J, with 18 bases between. The CDR3 runs 17 residues. The germline CDR1 and CDR2 sequences are MRHNA and SNTAGT. CDR3 in amino acids: CASRSQGGRLAKNIQYF. CDR3 nucleotide sequence: TGTGCCAGCAGGTCCCAGGGGGGTCGTTTAGCCAAAAACATTCAGTACTTC.

V and J are TRBV5-5 and TRBJ1-3; unclear D gene. Per the germline V gene, CDR1 is SGHKS and CDR2 is YYEKEE (reference sequence). The CDR3 length is 13 residues. The germline V and J ends were trimmed by 5 bases and 2 bases, with 8 bases remaining between them. In DNA form, the CDR3 reads TGTGCCAGCAGTACGGCAGCTGGAAACACCATATATTTT. This encodes CASSTAAGNTIYF.

This rearrangement joins TRBV10-3 to TRBJ1-2, with D uncertain. Trimming removed 0 bases at V and 3 bases at J, with 5 bases between. This CDR3 has 13 amino acids. Germline loops: CDR1 ENHRY, CDR2 SYGVKD. CDR3 bases: TGTGCCATCAGTGAGTCCCAGGACTATGGCTACACCTTC. Protein: CAISESQDYGYTF.

This chain connects TRBV29-1 to TRBJ2-5; the D gene could be TRBD1 or TRBD2 (6 bases each). Germline V lookup: CDR1 SQVTM, CDR2 ANQGSEA. CDR3 length: 14 residues. The V gene lost 7 bases and the J gene lost 2 bases, with 17 bases spanning the gap. The CDR3 reads CSARWGADQETQYF. The CDR3 coding sequence is TGCAGCGCCCGTTGGGGGGCGGATCAAGAGACCCAGTACTTC.

The chain carries TRBV10-3 and TRBJ2-5; the D is unclear. The CDR3 extends over 12 amino acids. Germline CDR1 ENHRY, CDR2 SYGVKD. Trimming stripped 3 bases from V and 5 bases from J, with 7 bases between. The DNA for the CDR3 is TGTGCCATCAGTGAAGTCGGGGAGACCCAGTACTTC. This sequence encodes CAISEVGETQYF.

V gene TRBV7-2 combines with J gene TRBJ2-1; TRBD1 is a possible D gene (5 bases). Trimming shortened V by 4 bases and J by 0 bases, and 13 bases separated the two germline ends. CDR3 length: 16 residues. The germline CDR1 and CDR2 sequences are SGHTA and FQGNSA. CDR3: CASSYRTLSSYNEQFF. CDR3 nucleotide sequence: TGTGCCAGCAGCTACAGGACCCTGAGCTCCTACAATGAGCAGTTCTTC.

This chain connects TRBV19 to TRBJ1-5; D remains ambiguous. The CDR3 has 14 amino acids. Looked up from germline, CDR1 is LNHDA and CDR2 is SQIVND (reference sequence). The V and J ends lost 3 bases and 4 bases respectively, with 10 bases between them. The CDR3 region is CASSIVRSNQPQHF. DNA of the CDR3: TGTGCCAGTAGTATCGTCCGGTCAAATCAGCCCCAGCATTTT.